A single sample gave rise to the 28 T cell receptor beta chains below, sequenced in a study of blood T cell repertoires in COVID-19. The assay was immunoSEQ multiplex PCR, and TCRdb's table has in-frame clones only and misses some. The sample has under 200,000 clones; roughly nine tenths are singletons. The sample consisted of peripheral blood. The source of these receptors is an older woman with COVID-19, enrolled during active disease.

The V gene is TRBV18, the J gene TRBJ2-7, with TRBD1 matching 7 bases. V lost 0 bases to trimming and J lost 3 bases; unmatched junction nucleotides: 5. The CDR3 is 15 residues long. Germline CDR1 is KGHSH and CDR2 is LQKENI. The DNA for the CDR3 is TGTGCCAGCTCACCACCGGACAGGCGAGGCTACGAGCAGTACTTC. Translated: CASSPPDRRGYEQYF.

This clone was picked up a small number of times. The chain combines TRBV30 with TRBJ1-1; D may be TRBD1 (6 bases). Germline V CDR1 and CDR2: GTSNPN, SVGIG (reference sequence). V lost 1 base to trimming and J lost 1 base, with 10 bases between them. This CDR3 has 14 amino acids. The CDR3 sequence: CAWSGDIKNTEAFF. CDR3 DNA sequence: TGTGCCTGGAGTGGGGACATAAAGAACACTGAAGCTTTCTTT.

This clone was seen a few times. The rearrangement uses TRBV4-2 and TRBJ2-7, with 8 bases identical to TRBD1. CDR3 length: 17 residues. J gave up 1 base and V 1 base, and 9 bases lay outside the gene matches. Per the germline V gene, CDR1 is LGHNA and CDR2 is YNFKEQ. The CDR3 DNA is TGTGCCAGCAGCCAAGGGTCAGGGGGCGGACTATCCTACGAGCAGTACTTC. Its translation: CASSQGSGGGLSYEQYF.

This chain uses TRBV5-1 with TRBJ1-3, with 7 nucleotides matching TRBD1. The length of the CDR3 is 14 residues. V was pared by 4 bases and J by 3 bases, with 4 bases of the junction left unmatched. Per the germline V gene, CDR1 is SGHRS and CDR2 is YFSETQ. CDR3: CASSPGTVGNTIYF. The CDR3, as DNA: TGCGCCAGCAGCCCCGGGACAGTTGGAAACACCATATATTTT. Filled out from reference TRBV5-1 and TRBJ1-3, the complete variable domain reads KAGVTQTPRYLIKTRGQQVTLSCSPISGHRSVSWYQQTPGQGLQFLFEYFSETQRNKGNFPGRFSGRQFSNSRSEMNVSTLELGDSALYLCASSPGTVGNTIYFGEGSWLTVV.

The CDR3 sequence: CASIRDRYSNQPQHF. The DNA of the CDR3 is TGTGCCAGTATCCGGGACAGATATAGCAATCAGCCCCAGCATTTT. V usage is TRBV28 and J usage is TRBJ1-5; 7 bases map to TRBD1. V shed 9 bases and J 0 bases; nucleotides not matched to a gene: 8. The CDR3 runs to 15 residues. Germline lookup yields CDR1 MDHEN and CDR2 SYDVKM.

The V call is TRBV6-5, the J call TRBJ2-2, with D perhaps matching TRBD1 (6 bases). V lost 6 bases, J lost 0 bases, and 8 bases lay in between. Germline V gene lookup returns CDR1 MNHEY and CDR2 SVGAGI. This CDR3 is built from 14 residues. CDR3 region: CASRGQTNTGELFF. The DNA for the CDR3 is TGTGCCAGCAGAGGACAGACGAACACCGGGGAGCTGTTTTTT.

This sequence joins TRBV7-2 and TRBJ2-5; TRBD2 agrees at 13 bases. The ends lost 5 bases at V and 4 bases at J; junction bases unmatched: 7. Germline V gives CDR1 SGHTA, CDR2 FQGNSA. The CDR3 totals 16 residues. The CDR3 DNA reads TGTGCCAGCAGCCGTACTAGCGGGAGGGCCTTAGAGACCCAGTACTTC. Protein: CASSRTSGRALETQYF.

The rearrangement uses TRBV5-1 and TRBJ2-2, with D possibly matching TRBD1 (5 bases). The germline V gene encodes CDR1 SGHRS and CDR2 YFSETQ. Trimming stripped 4 bases from V and 5 bases from J, with 15 bases between. The CDR3 has 15 amino acids. The chain's CDR3 is CASSIATAETGELFF. CDR3 DNA sequence: TGCGCCAGCAGCATCGCGACAGCCGAGACCGGGGAGCTGTTTTTT. The full variable domain, its missing parts supplied by reference TRBV5-1 and TRBJ2-2, is KAGVTQTPRYLIKTRGQQVTLSCSPISGHRSVSWYQQTPGQGLQFLFEYFSETQRNKGNFPGRFSGRQFSNSRSEMNVSTLELGDSALYLCASSIATAETGELFFGEGSRLTVL.

V usage is TRBV6-1 and J usage is TRBJ2-3; 7 bases line up with TRBD1. V lost 4 bases to trimming and J lost 2 bases; unmatched junction nucleotides: 12. CDR3 length: 17 residues. Germline V gene sequence: CDR1 MNHNS, CDR2 SASEGT. The CDR3 here is CASSATRDRLVTDTQYF. The CDR3 region has the DNA TGTGCCAGCAGTGCCACGAGGGACAGATTAGTCACAGATACGCAGTATTTT.

With regard to this clone: One end of the junction fails to match germline, which may point to a read error. The CDR3 is CASSSLAGVPIDF. CDR3 sequence (DNA): TGTGCCAGCAGTTCGCTAGCGGGAGTGCCCATTGATTTT. This chain uses TRBV27 with TRBJ2-3, with TRBD2 identical over 10 bases. The CDR3 extends over 13 amino acids. Germline loops: CDR1 MNHEY, CDR2 SMNVEV (reference sequence).

This clone occurred a few times. CDR3 protein: CASSEDRVPWNTEAFF. The CDR3 nucleotides are TGTGCCAGCAGCGAAGACAGGGTCCCTTGGAACACTGAAGCTTTCTTT. V and J are TRBV7-9 and TRBJ1-1; 7 bases are shared with TRBD1. CDR3 size: 16 residues. The germline CDR1 and CDR2 sequences are SEHNR and FQNEAQ (reference sequence). Trimming took 5 bases from V and 1 from J; bases not matched to a gene: 10.

This sequence joins TRBV4-3 and TRBJ1-2; D is perhaps TRBD1 (5 bases). The CDR3 sequence is 13 residues long. V dropped 2 bases and J dropped 7 bases, with 11 bases sitting between them. The germline V gene has CDR1 LGHNA and CDR2 YSLEER. The CDR3 DNA follows: TGCGCCAGCAGCCAAACGCAGGGTTCTGGCTACACCTTC. This translates into CASSQTQGSGYTF.

This clone showed up just once. The rearrangement links TRBV21-1 to TRBJ1-4. TRBV21-1 is labeled a pseudogene. This CDR3 contains 18 residues. CDR3 amino acids: CASSSQPGRLATNEKLFF. CDR3 in DNA: TGTGCCAGCAGCTCCCAACCTGGCAGACTCGCAACTAATGAAAAACTGTTTTTT.

V gene TRBV7-9 combines with J gene TRBJ2-5; perhaps TRBD2 as D (6 bases). Germline values: CDR1 SEHNR, CDR2 FQNEAQ (reference sequence). V was cut by 6 bases and J by 7 bases, with 24 bases left in between. This CDR3 spans 16 amino acids. The CDR3 here is CASSPSGGANPGTQYF. CDR3 sequence (DNA): TGTGCCAGCAGTCCTTCCGGGGGTGCTAATCCAGGGACCCAGTACTTC.

A single count supports this clone. V and J are TRBV7-9 and TRBJ2-7; 8 bases align to TRBD1. The junction had 6 bases not matched to a gene; V was cut back by 4 bases and J by 4 bases. Germline CDR1 SEHNR, CDR2 FQNEAQ (reference sequence). This CDR3 is 14 amino acids long. CDR3 sequence (DNA): TGTGCCAGCAGCTCCCGGGACAGGAGGTACGAGCAGTACTTC. Its translation is CASSSRDRRYEQYF.

This CDR3 reads CATPTRQGGEKLFF. CDR3 DNA: TGTGCCACTCCAACCCGGCAGGGAGGCGAAAAACTGTTTTTT. The chain uses TRBV19 and TRBJ1-4; possibly TRBD1 for D (5 bases). CDR1 is LNHDA, CDR2 SQIVND, per germline (reference sequence). The V gene lost 10 bases and the J gene lost 8 bases, with 20 bases spanning the gap. The length of the CDR3 is 14 residues.

Comments on this clone: The same CDR3 arises from other DNA sequences in this sample as well. The chain recombines TRBV5-1 with TRBJ1-3, with D possibly being TRBD1 (5 bases). The ends were cut back, 0 bases at V and 0 bases at J, with 7 bases in the middle. CDR1 and CDR2 from the germline V gene are SGHRS and YFSETQ. The CDR3 is 15 amino acids. The chain's CDR3 is CASSLAGGSGNTIYF. CDR3 nucleotide sequence: TGCGCCAGCAGCTTGGCGGGGGGCTCTGGAAACACCATATATTTT.

This clone was counted only a few times. This chain links TRBV12-5 with TRBJ2-5, with TRBD2 as a possible D gene (5 bases). V gave up 6 bases and J gave up 4 bases, with 21 bases separating them. This CDR3 is built from 16 residues. The germline V gene has CDR1 LGHNT and CDR2 FRNRAP. CDR3 in DNA: TGTGCTAGTGGCCAACCCTCCGGGGTCTCAGGAGAGACCCAGTACTTC. Its protein product is CASGQPSGVSGETQYF.

The chain combines TRBV6-5 with TRBJ1-2; D is perhaps TRBD1 (6 bases). Per germline, CDR1 MNHEY and CDR2 SVGAGI. The V and J ends lost 5 bases and 6 bases respectively, with 19 bases between them. The CDR3 is made up of 15 amino acids. Here the CDR3 reads CASSPHTGRVDGYTF. The CDR3 DNA is TGTGCCAGCAGTCCGCACACAGGGAGGGTTGATGGCTACACCTTC.

The sample holds one count of this clone. The gene calls are TRBV15 and TRBJ2-3, with TRBD1 as a possible D gene (5 bases). Deletions cut 5 bases from V and 0 bases from J, with 15 bases between. The CDR3 consists of 16 residues. The germline V gene has CDR1 LNHNV and CDR2 YYDKDF (reference sequence). The CDR3 sequence is CATSPRTTTSTDTQYF. The CDR3 DNA sequence: TGTGCCACCAGCCCACGGACAACTACTAGCACAGATACGCAGTATTTT. Based on the CDR3 plus reference TRBV15 and TRBJ2-3, the full variable domain is DAMVIQNPRYQVTQFGKPVTLSCSQTLNHNVMYWYQQKSSQAPKLLFHYYDKDFNNEADTPDNFQSRRPNTSFCFLDIRSPGLGDTAMYLCATSPRTTTSTDTQYFGPGTRLTVL.

This chain links TRBV28 with TRBJ1-2; D unresolved. Between the trimmed V and J ends, which lost 6 bases and 0 bases, there was a span of 14 bases. The germline V gene encodes CDR1 MDHEN and CDR2 SYDVKM. The CDR3 extends over 15 amino acids. In DNA, the CDR3 is TGTGCCAGCAGCCATCAGGTCACACCTAACTATGGCTACACCTTC. Its protein product is CASSHQVTPNYGYTF.

The CDR3 DNA is TGTGCCAGCACCATTAAGGGGGTTTATGGCTACACCTTC. It specifies CASTIKGVYGYTF. J is TRBJ1-2 and V is TRBV2; perhaps TRBD1 as D (6 bases). CDR3 size: 13 residues. Trimming shortened V by 7 bases and J by 5 bases, and 14 bases separated the two germline ends. CDR1 is SNHLY, CDR2 FYNNEI, per germline.

The CDR3 coding sequence is TGTGCCAGCAGCGTACCGGGACAGTTATGGACCGGGGAGCTGTTTTTT. Its protein is CASSVPGQLWTGELFF. The chain combines TRBV7-2 with TRBJ2-2; 7 nucleotides line up with TRBD1. The germline gives CDR1 SGHTA, CDR2 FQGNSA. The V and J ends lost 5 bases and 5 bases, in that order; junction bases with no gene match: 11. There are 16 residues in the CDR3.

The chain combines TRBV5-1 with TRBJ1-1; D not certain. This CDR3 contains 16 residues. With 4 bases removed from V and 5 bases from J, the gap between germline ends came to 21 bases. Germline loops: CDR1 SGHRS, CDR2 YFSETQ. The CDR3 sequence is CASSPGSVQGGTEAFF. The CDR3 nucleotides are TGCGCCAGCAGCCCTGGAAGCGTACAAGGTGGGACTGAAGCTTTCTTT. Supplemented by reference TRBV5-1 and TRBJ1-1, the full variable domain reads KAGVTQTPRYLIKTRGQQVTLSCSPISGHRSVSWYQQTPGQGLQFLFEYFSETQRNKGNFPGRFSGRQFSNSRSEMNVSTLELGDSALYLCASSPGSVQGGTEAFFGQGTRLTVV.

The chain recombines TRBV13 with TRBJ2-1, with TRBD2 identical over 16 bases. The CDR3 is 19 residues long. The ends lost 3 bases at V and 2 bases at J; junction bases unmatched: 7. Germline CDR1 is PRHDT and CDR2 is FYEKMQ (reference sequence). For the CDR3, the DNA is TGTGCCAGCAGCTTTCCTACCGGGACTAGCGGGAGGGCCTACAATGAGCAGTTCTTC. Amino acid sequence: CASSFPTGTSGRAYNEQFF.

The CDR3 loop is CASSSGTSGTYYEQYF. CDR3 sequence (DNA): TGTGCCAGCAGCTCCGGGACTAGCGGGACATACTACGAGCAGTACTTC. The rearrangement joins TRBV13 to TRBJ2-7; the match to TRBD2 covers 13 bases. V lost 4 bases and J lost 3; bases outside the gene matches: 6. Germline assignment: CDR1 PRHDT and CDR2 FYEKMQ (reference sequence). The CDR3 is 16 residues long.

This clone was observed once. V gene TRBV4-3 combines with J gene TRBJ1-4; TRBD1 aligns across 7 bases. V was clipped by 4 bases and J by 5 bases; unmatched bases: 7. The V gene's germline CDR1 is LGHNA and CDR2 YSLEER. CDR3 length equals 15 residues. Here the CDR3 reads CASSRSGGGNEKLFF. DNA of the CDR3: TGCGCCAGCAGCCGGTCAGGGGGTGGCAATGAAAAACTGTTTTTT.

The chain uses TRBV13 and TRBJ1-5; D not resolved. Germline V gene data show CDR1 as PRHDT and CDR2 as FYEKMQ (reference sequence). The V end lost 1 base, the J end lost 3 bases, and 13 bases lay between the germline ends. The CDR3 has 16 amino acids. As DNA, the CDR3 is TGTGCCAGCAGCTTAGAAGCCGAACCCTCCAATCAGCCCCAGCATTTT. Translated: CASSLEAEPSNQPQHF. Full variable domain (outside the CDR3, taken from reference TRBV13 and TRBJ1-5): AAGVIQSPRHLIKEKRETATLKCYPIPRHDTVYWYQQGPGQDPQFLISFYEKMQSDKGSIPDRFSAQQFSDYHSELNMSSLELGDSALYFCASSLEAEPSNQPQHFGDGTRLSIL.